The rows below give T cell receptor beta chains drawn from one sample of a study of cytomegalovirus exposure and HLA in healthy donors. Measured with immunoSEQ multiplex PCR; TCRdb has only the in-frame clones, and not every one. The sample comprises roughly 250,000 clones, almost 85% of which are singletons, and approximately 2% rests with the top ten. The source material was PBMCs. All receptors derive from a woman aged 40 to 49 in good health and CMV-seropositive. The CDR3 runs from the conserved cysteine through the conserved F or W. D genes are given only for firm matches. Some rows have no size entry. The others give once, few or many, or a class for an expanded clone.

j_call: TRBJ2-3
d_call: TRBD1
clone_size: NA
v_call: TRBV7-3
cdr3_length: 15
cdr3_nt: TGTGCCAGCAGCCCAGGACAGGGGAGGACAGATACGCAGTATTTT
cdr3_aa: CASSPGQGRTDTQYF

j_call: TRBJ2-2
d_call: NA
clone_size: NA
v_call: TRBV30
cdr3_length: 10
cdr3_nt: TGTGCCTCGTATTCCGGGGAGCTGTTTTTT
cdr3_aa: CASYSGELFF

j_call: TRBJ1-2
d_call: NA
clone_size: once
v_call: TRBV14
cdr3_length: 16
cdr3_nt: TGTGCCAGCAGCCAAGATGCCAGGAGGGGTAACTATGGCTACACCTTC
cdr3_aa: CASSQDARRGNYGYTF

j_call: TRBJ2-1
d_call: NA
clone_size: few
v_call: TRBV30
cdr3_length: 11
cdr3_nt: TGTGCCTGGAGTGTAGCGTATGAGCAGTTCTTC
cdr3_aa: CAWSVAYEQFF

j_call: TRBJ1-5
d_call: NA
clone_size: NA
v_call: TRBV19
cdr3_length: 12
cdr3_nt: TGTGCCAGTAGGCAGGGTGTTCAGCCCCAGCATTTT
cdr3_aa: CASRQGVQPQHF

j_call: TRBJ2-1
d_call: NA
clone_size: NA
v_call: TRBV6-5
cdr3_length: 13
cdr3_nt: TGTGCCAGCAGTTCCGCGGAGGACAATGAGCAGTTCTTC
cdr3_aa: CASSSAEDNEQFF

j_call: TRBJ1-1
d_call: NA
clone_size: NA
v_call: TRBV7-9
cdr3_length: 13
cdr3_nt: TGTGCCAGCAGCTTAGATGCGGACACTGAAGCTTTCTTT
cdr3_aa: CASSLDADTEAFF

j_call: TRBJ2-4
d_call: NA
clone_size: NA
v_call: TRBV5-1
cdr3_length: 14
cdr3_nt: TGCGCCAGCAGCGCGGACAGTTCCAAAAACATTCAGTACTTC
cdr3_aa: CASSADSSKNIQYF

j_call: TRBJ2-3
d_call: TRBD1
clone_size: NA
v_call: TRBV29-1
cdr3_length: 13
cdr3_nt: TGCAGCCTTCGGACAGGGAGGACAGATACGCAGTATTTT
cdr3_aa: CSLRTGRTDTQYF

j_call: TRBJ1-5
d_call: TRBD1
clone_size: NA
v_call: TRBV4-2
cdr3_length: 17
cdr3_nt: TGTGCCAGCAGCCAAGAATCGGGACAGGGAAGTAATCAGCCCCAGCATTTT
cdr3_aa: CASSQESGQGSNQPQHF

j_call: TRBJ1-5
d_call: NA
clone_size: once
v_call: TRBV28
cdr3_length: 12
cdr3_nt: TGTGCCAGCAGTTCCCCGGTCCAGCCCCAGCATTTT
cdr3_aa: CASSSPVQPQHF

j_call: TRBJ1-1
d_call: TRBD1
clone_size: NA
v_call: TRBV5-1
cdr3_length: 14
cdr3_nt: TGCGCCAGCAGCTTAGGGACAGGGAGGACTGAAGCTTTCTTT
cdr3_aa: CASSLGTGRTEAFF

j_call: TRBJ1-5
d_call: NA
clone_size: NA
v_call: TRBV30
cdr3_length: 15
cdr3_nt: TGTGCCTGGAGTGTAAACTCGGTCAGCAATCAGCCCCAGCATTTT
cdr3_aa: CAWSVNSVSNQPQHF

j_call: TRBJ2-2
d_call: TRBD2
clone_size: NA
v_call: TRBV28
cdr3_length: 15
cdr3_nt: TGTGCCAGCAGACCCGGGACTACGAACACCGGGGAGCTGTTTTTT
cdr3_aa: CASRPGTTNTGELFF

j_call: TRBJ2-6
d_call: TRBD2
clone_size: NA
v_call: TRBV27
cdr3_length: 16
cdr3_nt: TGTGCCAGCAGGCGGGAGGGCCTTACTGGGGCCAACGTCCTGACTTTC
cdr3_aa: CASRREGLTGANVLTF

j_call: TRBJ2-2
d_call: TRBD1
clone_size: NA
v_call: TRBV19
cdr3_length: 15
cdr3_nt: TGTGCCAGTAGTATCCTGGACAGGGGCGGCGGGGAGCTGTTTTTT
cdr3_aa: CASSILDRGGGELFF

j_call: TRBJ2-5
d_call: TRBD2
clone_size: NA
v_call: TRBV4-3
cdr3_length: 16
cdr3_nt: TGCGCCAGCAGCCAAGATGTTCCGGGGGGAGGCGAGACCCAGTACTTC
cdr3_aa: CASSQDVPGGGETQYF

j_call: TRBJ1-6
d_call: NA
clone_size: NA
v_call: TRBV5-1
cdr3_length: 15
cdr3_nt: TGCGCCAGCAGCTCAACACCCTCCTATAATTCACCCCTCCACTTT
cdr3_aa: CASSSTPSYNSPLHF

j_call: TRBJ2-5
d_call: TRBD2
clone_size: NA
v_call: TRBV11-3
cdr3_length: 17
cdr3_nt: TGTGCCAGCAGCTCCCCTCGGACTAGCGGGAGGGCAGAGACCCAGTACTTC
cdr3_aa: CASSSPRTSGRAETQYF

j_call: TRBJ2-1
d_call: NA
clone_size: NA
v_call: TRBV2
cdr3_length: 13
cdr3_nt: TGTGCCAGCAGTGATGAGGGTTACAATGAGCAGTTCTTC
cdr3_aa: CASSDEGYNEQFF

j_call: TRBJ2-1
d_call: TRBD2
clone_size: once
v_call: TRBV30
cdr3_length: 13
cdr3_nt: TGTGCCTGGAGGTCTAGCGGGACCCATGAGCAGTTCTTC
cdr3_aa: CAWRSSGTHEQFF

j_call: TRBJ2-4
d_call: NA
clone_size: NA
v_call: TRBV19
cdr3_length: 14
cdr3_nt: TGTGCCAGTAGTAAGGGGATAACCAAAAACATTCAGTACTTC
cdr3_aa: CASSKGITKNIQYF

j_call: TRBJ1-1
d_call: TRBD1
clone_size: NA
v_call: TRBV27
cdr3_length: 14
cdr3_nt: TGTGCCAGCAGTTTAGGACAGGGTGGAACTGAAGCTTTCTTT
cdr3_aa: CASSLGQGGTEAFF

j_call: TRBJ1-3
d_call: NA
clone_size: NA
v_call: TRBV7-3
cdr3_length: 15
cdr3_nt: TGTGCCAGCAGCCCAGACGGGGTTTCTGGAAACACCATATATTTT
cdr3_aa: CASSPDGVSGNTIYF

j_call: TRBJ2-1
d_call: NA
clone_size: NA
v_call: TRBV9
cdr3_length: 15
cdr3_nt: TGTGCCAGCAGCGTCGGGGGAGGGGGCTACAATGAGCAGTTCTTC
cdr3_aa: CASSVGGGGYNEQFF

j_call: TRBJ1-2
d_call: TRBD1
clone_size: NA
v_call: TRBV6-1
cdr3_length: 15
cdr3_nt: TGTGCCAGCAGTGAATACGGGACAGGGGAAGATGGCTACACCTTC
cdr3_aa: CASSEYGTGEDGYTF

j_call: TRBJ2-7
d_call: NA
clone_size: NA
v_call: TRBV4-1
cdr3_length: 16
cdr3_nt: TGCGCCAGCAGCCAAGATTCGGCAGGCGCCTCCTACGAGCAGTACTTC
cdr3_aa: CASSQDSAGASYEQYF

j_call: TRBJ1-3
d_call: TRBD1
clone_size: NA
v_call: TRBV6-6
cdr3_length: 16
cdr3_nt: TGTGCCAGCAGCTCCGGGACAGGGGTTTCTGGAAACACCATATATTTT
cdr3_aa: CASSSGTGVSGNTIYF

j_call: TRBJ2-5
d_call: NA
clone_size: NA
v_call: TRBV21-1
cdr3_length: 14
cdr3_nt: TGTGCCAGCACCCCAACCGGGTCTCAAGAGACCCAGTACTTC
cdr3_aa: CASTPTGSQETQYF

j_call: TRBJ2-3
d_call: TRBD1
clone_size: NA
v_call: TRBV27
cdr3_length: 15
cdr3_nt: TGTGCCAGCGGTGGACAGGCCGCTCCCACAGATACGCAGTATTTT
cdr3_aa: CASGGQAAPTDTQYF

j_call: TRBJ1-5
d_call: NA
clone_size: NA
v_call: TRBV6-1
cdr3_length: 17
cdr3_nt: TGTGCCAGCAGTGAAGTTTCTAGGGGTCAAAATAGTCAGCCCCAGCATTTT
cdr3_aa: CASSEVSRGQNSQPQHF

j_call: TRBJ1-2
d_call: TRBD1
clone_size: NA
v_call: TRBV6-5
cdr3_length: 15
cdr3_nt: TGTGCCAGCAGTCCTGGGGACAGGTGGACGAATGGCTACACCTTC
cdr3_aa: CASSPGDRWTNGYTF

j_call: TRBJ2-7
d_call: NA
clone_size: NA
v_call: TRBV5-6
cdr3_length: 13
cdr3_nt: TGTGCCAGCAGCTTGGTGTGGAGTCGGGAGCAGTACTTC
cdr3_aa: CASSLVWSREQYF

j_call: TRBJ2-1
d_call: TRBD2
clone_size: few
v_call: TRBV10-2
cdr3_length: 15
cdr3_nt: TGCGCCAGCAGTATTAGCGGGAGGGCCCCCAATGAGCAGTTCTTC
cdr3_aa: CASSISGRAPNEQFF

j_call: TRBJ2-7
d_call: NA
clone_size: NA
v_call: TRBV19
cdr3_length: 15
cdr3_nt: TGTGCCAGTAGTCAGTACGGGAGTAGCTCCTACGAGCAGTACTTC
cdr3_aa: CASSQYGSSSYEQYF

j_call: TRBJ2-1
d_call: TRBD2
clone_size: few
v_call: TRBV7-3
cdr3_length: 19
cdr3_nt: TGTGCCAGCAGCCCTAGGACTAGCGGGAGGGGGTCCTCCTACAATGAGCAGTTCTTC
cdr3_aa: CASSPRTSGRGSSYNEQFF